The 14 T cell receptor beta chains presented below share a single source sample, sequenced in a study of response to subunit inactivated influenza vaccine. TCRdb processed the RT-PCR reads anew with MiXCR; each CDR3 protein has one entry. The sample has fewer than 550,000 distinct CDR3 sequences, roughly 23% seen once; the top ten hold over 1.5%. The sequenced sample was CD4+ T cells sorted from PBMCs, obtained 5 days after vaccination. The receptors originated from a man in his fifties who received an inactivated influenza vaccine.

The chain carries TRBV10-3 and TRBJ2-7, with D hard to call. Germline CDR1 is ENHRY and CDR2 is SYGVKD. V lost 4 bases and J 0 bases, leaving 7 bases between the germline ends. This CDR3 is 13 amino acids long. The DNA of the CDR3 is TGTGCCATCAGTGTCCAGGCCTCCTACGAGCAGTACTTC. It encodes CAISVQASYEQYF.

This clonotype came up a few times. Here the CDR3 reads CASSNNPDRGAQPQHF. As DNA, the CDR3 is TGTGCCAGCAGTAACAACCCGGACAGGGGAGCTCAGCCCCAGCATTTT. This rearrangement joins TRBV4-2 to TRBJ1-5, with TRBD1 matching over 9 bases. Germline CDR1 LGHNA, CDR2 YNFKEQ. The CDR3 is made up of 16 amino acids. Trimming at V came to 6 bases and at J to 6 bases, leaving 12 bases not matched to a gene.

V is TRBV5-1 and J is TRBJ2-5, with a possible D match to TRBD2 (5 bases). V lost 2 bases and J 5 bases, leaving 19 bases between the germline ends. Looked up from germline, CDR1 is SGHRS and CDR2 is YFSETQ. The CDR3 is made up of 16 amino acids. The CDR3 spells CASSFSDGLSGETQYF. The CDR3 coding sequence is TGCGCCAGCAGCTTCTCAGACGGACTGTCGGGGGAGACCCAGTACTTC.

Here the CDR3 reads CASSLQARAGGKTEAFF. The CDR3 nucleotides are TGCGCCAGCAGCCTTCAAGCTAGGGCAGGGGGAAAGACTGAAGCTTTCTTT. The chain carries TRBV4-3 and TRBJ1-1; 7 bases line up with TRBD1. The V gene's germline CDR1 is LGHNA and CDR2 YSLEER. This CDR3 comprises 17 residues. Unmatched junction bases numbered 16, after V lost 4 bases and J lost 5 bases.

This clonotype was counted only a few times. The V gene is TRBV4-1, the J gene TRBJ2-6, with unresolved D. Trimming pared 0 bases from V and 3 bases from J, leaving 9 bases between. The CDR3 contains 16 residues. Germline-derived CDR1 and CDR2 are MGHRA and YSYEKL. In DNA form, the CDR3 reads TGCGCCAGCAGCCAAGATAGGAGAGTTGGGGCCAACGTCCTGACTTTC. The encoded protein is CASSQDRRVGANVLTF.

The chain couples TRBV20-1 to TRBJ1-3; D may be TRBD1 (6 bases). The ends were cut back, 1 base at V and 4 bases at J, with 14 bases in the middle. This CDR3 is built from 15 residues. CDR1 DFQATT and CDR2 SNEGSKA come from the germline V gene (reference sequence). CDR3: CSARAGARGGNTIYF. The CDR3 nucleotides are TGCAGTGCTAGAGCGGGGGCCCGGGGCGGAAACACCATATATTTT.

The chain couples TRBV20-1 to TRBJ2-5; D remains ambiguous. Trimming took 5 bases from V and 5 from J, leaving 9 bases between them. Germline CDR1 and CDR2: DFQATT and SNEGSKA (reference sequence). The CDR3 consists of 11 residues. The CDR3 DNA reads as TGCAGTGCTCGACCCTCGGAGACCCAGTACTTC. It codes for CSARPSETQYF.

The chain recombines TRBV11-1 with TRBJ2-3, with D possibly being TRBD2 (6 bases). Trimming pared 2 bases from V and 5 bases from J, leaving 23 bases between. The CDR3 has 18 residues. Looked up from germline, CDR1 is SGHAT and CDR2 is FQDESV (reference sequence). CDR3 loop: CASSLSGTEGLGKDTQYF. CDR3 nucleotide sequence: TGTGCCAGCAGCTTAAGTGGGACGGAGGGACTTGGGAAAGATACGCAGTATTTT.

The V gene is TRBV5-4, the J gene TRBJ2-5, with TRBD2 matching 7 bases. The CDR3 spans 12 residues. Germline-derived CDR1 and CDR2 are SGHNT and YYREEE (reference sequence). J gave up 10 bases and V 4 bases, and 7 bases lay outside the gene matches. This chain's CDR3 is CASSPEREGQYF. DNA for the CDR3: TGTGCCAGCAGCCCCGAAAGGGAGGGCCAGTACTTC. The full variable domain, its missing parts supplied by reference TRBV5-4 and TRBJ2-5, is ETGVTQSPTHLIKTRGQQVTLRCSSQSGHNTVSWYQQALGQGPQFIFQYYREEENGRGNFPPRFSGLQFPNYSSELNVNALELDDSALYLCASSPEREGQYFGPGTRLLVL.

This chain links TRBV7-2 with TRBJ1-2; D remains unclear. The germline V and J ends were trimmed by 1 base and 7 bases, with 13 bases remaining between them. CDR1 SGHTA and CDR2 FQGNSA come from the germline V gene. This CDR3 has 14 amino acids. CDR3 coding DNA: TGTGCCAGCAGCTTAGATACCTTATACGGTGGCTACACCTTC. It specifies CASSLDTLYGGYTF.

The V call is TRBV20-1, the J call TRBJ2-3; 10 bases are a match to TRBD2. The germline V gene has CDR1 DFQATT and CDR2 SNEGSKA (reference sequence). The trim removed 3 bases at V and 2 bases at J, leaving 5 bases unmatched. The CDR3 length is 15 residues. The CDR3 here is CSARYLAGVTDTQYF. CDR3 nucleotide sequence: TGCAGTGCTAGGTATCTAGCGGGAGTCACAGATACGCAGTATTTT.

The CDR3: CASSTAFSTDTQYF. The CDR3 DNA reads TGTGCCAGCAGCACTGCCTTTAGCACAGATACGCAGTATTTT. The J gene is TRBJ2-3, the V gene TRBV11-2; the D is unclear. V lost 5 bases and J lost 0, with 9 bases in between. Germline-derived CDR1 and CDR2 are SGHAT and FQNNGV. CDR3 size: 14 residues.

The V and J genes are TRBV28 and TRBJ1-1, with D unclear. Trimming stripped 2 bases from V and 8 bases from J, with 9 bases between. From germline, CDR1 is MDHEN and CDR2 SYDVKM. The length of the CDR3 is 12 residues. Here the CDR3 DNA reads TGTGCCAGCAGTTTAGTACAGCGCGAAGCTTTCTTT. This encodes CASSLVQREAFF. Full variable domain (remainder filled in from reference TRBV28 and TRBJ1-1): DVKVTQSSRYLVKRTGEKVFLECVQDMDHENMFWYRQDPGLGLRLIYFSYDVKMKEKGDIPEGYSVSREKKERFSLILESASTNQTSMYLCASSLVQREAFFGQGTRLTVV.

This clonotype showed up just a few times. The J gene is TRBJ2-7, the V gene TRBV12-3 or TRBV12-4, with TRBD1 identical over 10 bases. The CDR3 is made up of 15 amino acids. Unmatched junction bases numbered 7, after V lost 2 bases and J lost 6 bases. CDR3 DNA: TGTGCCAGCAGTTTATTAGGACAGGGGGTTGGCGAGCAGTACTTC. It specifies CASSLLGQGVGEQYF.